Listed here is a single T cell receptor (beta chain). Its target antigen remains unknown. Base qualities are not at hand, and no much larger clone is one base apart. Single viable CD3+CD4+CD8-CD45RO+ cells were sorted as memory CD4+ T cells on a FACSAria II. To determine CMV serostatus, a Roche Elecsys assay was used that detects serum IgG against CMV pp150, pp28, p38 and p52. Following thawing, total CD4+ T cells were enriched through positive selection using CD4 magnetic microbeads. The samples came from a different study that was designed specifically to examine the CD4+ T cell memory repertoire. Following standard operating procedures, peripheral blood mononuclear cells were isolated and cryopreserved, while serum was kept at -80 degrees C. The staining used CD3-PerCP (BW264/56), CD4-APC (RPA-T4), CD45RO-PE (UCHT1) and CD8-Pacific Orange (3B5) antibodies, and Sytox blue was used to exclude non-viable cells.

From the cysteine up to the phenylalanine, the CDR3 has a length of 14 residues. The retained sequence is limited to the CDR3, 42 bases, with the frame set at the first base. Deletion took 0 bases off V and 8 bases off J, with a span of 13 bases between the germline ends. The germline V gene specifies MNHEY as CDR1 and SVGAGI as CDR2. This sample is part of a study of memory CD4+ T cells and cytomegalovirus serostatus (dated by TCRdb to the late 2010s). Some background on the complete study: The roughly 35 healthy Belgian adults in the cohort included 9 who were CMV seropositive and roughly 25 who were CMV seronegative. To replicate a published TCR-based CMV serostatus classifier, the study sequenced CD4+ memory TCRbeta repertoires from a Belgian cohort whose cytomegalovirus serostatus was known.

Summary of the overall study and its limitations: Of around 150 previously reported CMV-associated TCRbeta sequences, over 65 appeared in the CD4+ memory repertoires, each in one to five individuals. The original-framework classifier achieved a median bootstrapped AUC of 0.95 with a 95% CI of 0.76-1.00 on the Belgian cohort. For CMV serostatus prediction, a median bootstrapped AUC of 0.95 was reached with the original framework, and a median bootstrapped AUC of about 0.89 was reached with a US-trained random forest. Results were interpreted as suggesting that the CMV-associated TCR signature is largely present in the CD4+ memory repertoire. Only CD4+CD45RO+ memory cells were sequenced, in contrast to the original study, which included naive and memory CD4+ and CD8+ populations.

The Quick-DNA Microprep Kit was used to extract genomic DNA from the sorted cells. Amplification of TCRbeta DNA was done with the immunoSEQ hsTCRbeta kit, following the protocol from the manufacturer. An Illumina MiSeq instrument was used to sequence the TCRbeta libraries. Per the authors' processing: Following removal of out-of-frame sequences, around 2,300,000 distinct TCRbeta sequences were retained, with an average of roughly 62,000 per individual. Each individual was scored by the count of roughly 160 previously reported CMV-associated TCRbeta sequences and the total productive distinct TCRbeta count. A beta-binomial model was reimplemented in Python, and scikit-learn random forests with default parameters were trained on US cohort data. Classifier performance on the Belgian cohort was reported as the median AUC with percentile confidence intervals calculated over 10,000 bootstrap iterations. TCRdb mirrors the immuneACCESS table, restricted to in-frame sequences. Some clones are absent from its copies; in checked studies, under half trace to an unresolved V gene, and the reason for the others is unknown. That table furnishes V, J and clone size, whereas the DNA furnished D and trimming. The sample includes about 57,000 clones, with around 85% observed a single time. The ten largest clones capture approximately 0.82% of the sample.

This TCR came from an adult in good health and CMV-seronegative. Recombination joined TRBV6-5 with TRBJ1-2; a tentative D match to TRBD1 spans 5 bases. Specimen: memory CD4+ T cells from blood. The DNA sequence is given as TGTGCCAGCAGTTACTCCCGAAGGGGCGAAGGCTACACCTTC. Its translation reads: CASSYSRRGEGYTF.